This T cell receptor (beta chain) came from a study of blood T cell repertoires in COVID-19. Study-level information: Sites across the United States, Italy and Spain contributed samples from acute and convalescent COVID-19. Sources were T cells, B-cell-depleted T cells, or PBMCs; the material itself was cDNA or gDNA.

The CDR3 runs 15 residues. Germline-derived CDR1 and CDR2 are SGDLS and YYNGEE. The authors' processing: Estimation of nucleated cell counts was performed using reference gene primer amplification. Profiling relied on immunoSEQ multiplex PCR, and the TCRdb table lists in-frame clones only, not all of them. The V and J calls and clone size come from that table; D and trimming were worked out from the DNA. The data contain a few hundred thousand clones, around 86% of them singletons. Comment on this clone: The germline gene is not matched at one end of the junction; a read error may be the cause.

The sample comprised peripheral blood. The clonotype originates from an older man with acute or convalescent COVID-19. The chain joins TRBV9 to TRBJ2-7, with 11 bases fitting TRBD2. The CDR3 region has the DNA TGTGCCAGCGGCGTCACTAGCGGGGGCCCCGGGGAGCAGTACTTC. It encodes CASGVTSGGPGEQYF.